Listed below are T cell receptor beta chains from one sample, sequenced in a study of blood T cell repertoires in COVID-19. TCRdb's copy holds only in-frame clones and misses some; the assay was immunoSEQ multiplex PCR. The data show around 100,000 clones, 85% to 90% seen once. Sequencing was done on a sample of peripheral blood. The receptors here all came from a human donor in a cohort sampled during active COVID-19. Both conserved end residues are part of each CDR3. D genes are given only for firm matches. Size is stated for part of the rows, as once, few or many counts, or as a class when the clone is expanded.

V gene: TRBV6-5; J gene: TRBJ1-2; clone size: -; D gene: -; CDR3 DNA: TGTGCCAGCAGGGGAGGTAGCTATGGCTACACCTTC; CDR3 protein: CASRGGSYGYTF
V gene: TRBV2; J gene: TRBJ1-4; clone size: -; D gene: TRBD1; CDR3 DNA: TGTGCCAGCAGCCCGGACAGGGCCGGTGAAAAACTGTTTTTT; CDR3 protein: CASSPDRAGEKLFF
V gene: TRBV5-1; J gene: TRBJ2-1; clone size: -; D gene: TRBD2; CDR3 DNA: TGCGCCAGCAGCCCGCTCGGGACTTATTGGACTAGCGGGAACACCTCCTACAATGAGCAGTTCTTC; CDR3 protein: CASSPLGTYWTSGNTSYNEQFF
V gene: TRBV7-2; J gene: TRBJ2-1; clone size: -; D gene: TRBD2; CDR3 DNA: TGTGCCAGCAGCCCCGGGAGGGAGTACGCCGAGCAGTTCTTC; CDR3 protein: CASSPGREYAEQFF
V gene: TRBV9; J gene: TRBJ2-2; clone size: -; D gene: -; CDR3 DNA: TGTGCCAGCAGCGTAGACAATTCGAACACCGGGGAGCTGTTTTTT; CDR3 protein: CASSVDNSNTGELFF
V gene: TRBV6-5; J gene: TRBJ1-5; clone size: -; D gene: TRBD1; CDR3 DNA: TGTGCTAGCGGACAGGGCAATCAGCCCCAGCATTTT; CDR3 protein: CASGQGNQPQHF
V gene: TRBV28; J gene: TRBJ2-1; clone size: -; D gene: -; CDR3 DNA: TGTGCCAGCAGTTTCAACAGGATGATCAATACAGATGAGCAGTTCTTC; CDR3 protein: CASSFNRMINTDEQFF
V gene: TRBV7-3; J gene: TRBJ1-1; clone size: -; D gene: -; CDR3 DNA: TGTGCCAGCAGCACAGGGTTAATGGGTTCTGAAGCTTTCTTT; CDR3 protein: CASSTGLMGSEAFF
V gene: TRBV15; J gene: TRBJ2-3; clone size: -; D gene: -; CDR3 DNA: TGTGCCACCAGCTCCTCTCGGCATGGCAGGGTCACAGATACGCAGTATTTT; CDR3 protein: CATSSSRHGRVTDTQYF
V gene: TRBV28; J gene: TRBJ2-6; clone size: few; D gene: TRBD1; CDR3 DNA: TGTGCCAGCAATAGCCTCGCACGGGACAGAAACTCTGGGGCCAACGTCCTGACTTTC; CDR3 protein: CASNSLARDRNSGANVLTF
V gene: TRBV5-1; J gene: TRBJ2-1; clone size: -; D gene: TRBD2; CDR3 DNA: TGCGCCAGCAGCCTGGGACTAGCGGGCCCCAATGAGCAGTTCTTC; CDR3 protein: CASSLGLAGPNEQFF
V gene: TRBV11-2; J gene: TRBJ1-2; clone size: -; D gene: -; CDR3 DNA: TGTGCCAGCAGCTTGGGGAGGGGCCCCTCCTATGGCTACACCTTC; CDR3 protein: CASSLGRGPSYGYTF
V gene: TRBV27; J gene: TRBJ1-2; clone size: -; D gene: TRBD1; CDR3 DNA: TGTGCCAGCGGACCGGGACAGGGGAATCTGAACTATGGCTACACCTTC; CDR3 protein: CASGPGQGNLNYGYTF
V gene: TRBV5-1; J gene: TRBJ2-7; clone size: -; D gene: TRBD1; CDR3 DNA: TGCGCCAGCAGCTTGGAGGGACAGGGTCTCGAGCAGTACTTC; CDR3 protein: CASSLEGQGLEQYF
V gene: TRBV11-2; J gene: TRBJ2-7; clone size: -; D gene: -; CDR3 DNA: TGTGCCAGCAGCTTAGGGCTCCAGGGGGGCCGGGACCACGAGCAGTACTTC; CDR3 protein: CASSLGLQGGRDHEQYF
V gene: TRBV24-1; J gene: TRBJ1-3; clone size: -; D gene: -; CDR3 DNA: TGTGCCACCAGAAGAGAGGGCTCTGGAAACACCATATATTTT; CDR3 protein: CATRREGSGNTIYF
V gene: TRBV21-1; J gene: TRBJ2-1; clone size: few; D gene: -; CDR3 DNA: TGTGCCAGCAGCACCGATACCCGGGACAGGGGGCTTAGTGAGCAGTTCTTC; CDR3 protein: CASSTDTRDRGLSEQFF
V gene: TRBV11-2; J gene: TRBJ2-1; clone size: -; D gene: TRBD2; CDR3 DNA: TGTGCCAGCAGCTCTGCTAGCGGGCTATCCTACAATGAGCAGTTCTTC; CDR3 protein: CASSSASGLSYNEQFF
V gene: TRBV3-1/TRBV3-2; J gene: TRBJ2-5; clone size: -; D gene: -; CDR3 DNA: TGTGCCAGCAGCCTAGCGTACCGAGAGACCCAGTACTTC; CDR3 protein: CASSLAYRETQYF
V gene: TRBV5-1; J gene: TRBJ2-1; clone size: -; D gene: TRBD1; CDR3 DNA: TGCGCCAGCAGCTCGGGACAGGGAAATGAGCAGTTCTTC; CDR3 protein: CASSSGQGNEQFF
V gene: TRBV9; J gene: TRBJ2-7; clone size: -; D gene: -; CDR3 DNA: TGTGCCAGCAGCACACCGGGAACACCAGAGCAGTACTTC; CDR3 protein: CASSTPGTPEQYF
V gene: TRBV7-8; J gene: TRBJ2-3; clone size: -; D gene: TRBD2; CDR3 DNA: TGTGCCAGCAGCCCAAGGACTAGCGGGAGGGCTGGGACAGATACGCAGTATTTT; CDR3 protein: CASSPRTSGRAGTDTQYF
V gene: TRBV6-2/TRBV6-3; J gene: TRBJ2-5; clone size: -; D gene: -; CDR3 DNA: TGTGCCAGCAGTCCCTTCGGAGGGCCCCAAGAGACCCAGTACTTC; CDR3 protein: CASSPFGGPQETQYF
V gene: TRBV5-5; J gene: TRBJ2-3; clone size: once; D gene: -; CDR3 DNA: TGTGCCAGCAGCTTGGAGGGGGGGCGCCTGGATACGCAGTATTTT; CDR3 protein: CASSLEGGRLDTQYF
V gene: TRBV18; J gene: TRBJ1-6; clone size: -; D gene: -; CDR3 DNA: TGTGCCAGCTCGCCAAGCGGGATGGGGAGTTCACCCCTCCACTTT; CDR3 protein: CASSPSGMGSSPLHF
V gene: TRBV5-4; J gene: TRBJ2-6; clone size: -; D gene: TRBD1; CDR3 DNA: TGTGCCAGCAGCATTTCCCGACAGGGAGCTGGGGCCAACGTCCTGACTTTC; CDR3 protein: CASSISRQGAGANVLTF
V gene: TRBV5-4; J gene: TRBJ2-3; clone size: -; D gene: -; CDR3 DNA: TGTGCCAGCAGCTTCGGTCAGCGGGATACGCAGTATTTT; CDR3 protein: CASSFGQRDTQYF
V gene: TRBV14; J gene: TRBJ2-5; clone size: -; D gene: -; CDR3 DNA: TGTGCCAGCAGCCTCCAAAGGCGGGAGACCCAGTACTTC; CDR3 protein: CASSLQRRETQYF
V gene: TRBV11-2; J gene: TRBJ1-2; clone size: -; D gene: -; CDR3 DNA: TGTGCCAGCAGCTCTAGCACTGATTATGGCTACACCTTC; CDR3 protein: CASSSSTDYGYTF
V gene: TRBV5-1; J gene: TRBJ1-4; clone size: -; D gene: TRBD1; CDR3 DNA: TGCGCCAGCAGCGGGACAGGCAACAATAATGAAAAACTGTTTTTT; CDR3 protein: CASSGTGNNNEKLFF
V gene: TRBV6-2/TRBV6-3; J gene: TRBJ2-2; clone size: -; D gene: -; CDR3 DNA: TGTGCCAGCAGTTACGGCGGCGGGGAGCTGTTTTTT; CDR3 protein: CASSYGGGELFF
V gene: TRBV19; J gene: TRBJ2-2; clone size: -; D gene: -; CDR3 DNA: TGTGCCAGTAGTGCCGGACGGGGCGGGGAGCTGTTTTTT; CDR3 protein: CASSAGRGGELFF
V gene: TRBV21-1; J gene: TRBJ2-7; clone size: -; D gene: -; CDR3 DNA: TGTGCCAGCAGCAGACGGACAGGGGCAGACTACGAGCAGTACTTC; CDR3 protein: CASSRRTGADYEQYF
V gene: TRBV29-1; J gene: TRBJ2-5; clone size: -; D gene: -; CDR3 DNA: TGCAGCGTTGAAGACCCCGGGACACCTACAGAAGAGACCCAGTACTTC; CDR3 protein: CSVEDPGTPTEETQYF
V gene: TRBV28; J gene: TRBJ2-7; clone size: -; D gene: TRBD1; CDR3 DNA: TGTGCCAGCAGTTTGGGGACAGGGACGTTAGAGCAGTACTTC; CDR3 protein: CASSLGTGTLEQYF
V gene: TRBV5-5; J gene: TRBJ1-2; clone size: -; D gene: -; CDR3 DNA: TGTGCCAGCAGCTTGGAAGGCACTCCCCAAGGGAGAGGCTACACCTTC; CDR3 protein: CASSLEGTPQGRGYTF
V gene: TRBV5-1; J gene: TRBJ2-7; clone size: -; D gene: -; CDR3 DNA: TGCGCCAGCAGAACCAGGGGCGCCGACGAGCAGTACTTC; CDR3 protein: CASRTRGADEQYF
V gene: TRBV18; J gene: TRBJ2-1; clone size: once; D gene: TRBD2; CDR3 DNA: TGTGCCAGCTCACCACCTAATAAGTTGCGGGAGAATGAGCAGTTCTTC; CDR3 protein: CASSPPNKLRENEQFF
V gene: TRBV12-3/TRBV12-4; J gene: TRBJ2-7; clone size: -; D gene: -; CDR3 DNA: TGTGCCAGCAGTTTACAGGGCGTCCACGAGCAGTACTTC; CDR3 protein: CASSLQGVHEQYF
V gene: TRBV11-2; J gene: TRBJ2-2; clone size: -; D gene: -; CDR3 DNA: TGTGCCAGCAGCCCCCCAGGTGCCGGGGAGCTGTTTTTT; CDR3 protein: CASSPPGAGELFF
V gene: TRBV7-3; J gene: TRBJ1-6; clone size: -; D gene: TRBD1; CDR3 DNA: TGTGCCAGCAGCTACGGGACAGGGAGGGATTCACCCCTCCACTTT; CDR3 protein: CASSYGTGRDSPLHF
V gene: TRBV25-1; J gene: TRBJ1-2; clone size: once; D gene: TRBD1; CDR3 DNA: TGTGCCAGCAGTGAATATTCGGCGACAGGGGGATATGGCTACACCTTC; CDR3 protein: CASSEYSATGGYGYTF
V gene: TRBV18; J gene: TRBJ2-7; clone size: -; D gene: TRBD2; CDR3 DNA: TGTGCCAGCTCACCCGGACTAGCGGGAGGCAGCTACGAGCAGTACTTC; CDR3 protein: CASSPGLAGGSYEQYF
V gene: TRBV11-1; J gene: TRBJ2-3; clone size: -; D gene: TRBD2; CDR3 DNA: TGTGCCAGCAGCCCGCGGGACTACACAGATACGCAGTATTTT; CDR3 protein: CASSPRDYTDTQYF
V gene: TRBV28; J gene: TRBJ2-3; clone size: -; D gene: TRBD1; CDR3 DNA: TGTGCCAGCAGGACGACAGGGGTTCCTCCAGATACGCAGTATTTT; CDR3 protein: CASRTTGVPPDTQYF
V gene: TRBV6-2/TRBV6-3; J gene: TRBJ1-5; clone size: -; D gene: -; CDR3 DNA: TGTGCCAGCAGTAGGTACAACAGGGACAATCAGCCCCAGCATTTT; CDR3 protein: CASSRYNRDNQPQHF
V gene: TRBV27; J gene: TRBJ2-1; clone size: -; D gene: TRBD2; CDR3 DNA: TGTGCCAGCAGTTCTCCCTCTAGCGGGAGGGCCGGTAATGAGCAGTTCTTC; CDR3 protein: CASSSPSSGRAGNEQFF
V gene: TRBV6-5; J gene: TRBJ2-1; clone size: -; D gene: -; CDR3 DNA: TGTGCCAGCAGTTACTCCGGACAGGGAGGGAATGAGCAGTTCTTC; CDR3 protein: CASSYSGQGGNEQFF
V gene: TRBV6-5; J gene: TRBJ1-6; clone size: -; D gene: -; CDR3 DNA: TGTGCCAGCAGCAGGGGACACGTTAATTCACCCCTCCACTTT; CDR3 protein: CASSRGHVNSPLHF
V gene: TRBV6-4; J gene: TRBJ2-2; clone size: -; D gene: TRBD2; CDR3 DNA: TGTGCCAGCAGTGTTAAACTAGCGGATCACACCGGGGAGCTGTTTTTT; CDR3 protein: CASSVKLADHTGELFF
V gene: TRBV7-8; J gene: TRBJ1-1; clone size: -; D gene: TRBD1; CDR3 DNA: TGTGCCAGCAGCCCCCGAAGACCGGGACAGGGGCTGCGGAACACTGAAGCTTTCTTT; CDR3 protein: CASSPRRPGQGLRNTEAFF
V gene: TRBV28; J gene: TRBJ1-2; clone size: -; D gene: -; CDR3 DNA: TGTGCCAGCAGTTCTCTTAACTATGGCTACACCTTC; CDR3 protein: CASSSLNYGYTF
V gene: TRBV2; J gene: TRBJ1-2; clone size: few; D gene: TRBD1; CDR3 DNA: TGTGCCAGCAGGGAGGTCCAGGGGGCTTACGGCTACACCTTC; CDR3 protein: CASREVQGAYGYTF
V gene: TRBV11-3; J gene: TRBJ2-2; clone size: -; D gene: -; CDR3 DNA: TGTGCCAGCAGCTTAGTCAGGGGCAGCACCACCGGGGAGCTGTTTTTT; CDR3 protein: CASSLVRGSTTGELFF
V gene: TRBV28; J gene: TRBJ2-3; clone size: -; D gene: -; CDR3 DNA: TGTGCCAGCAGTTCCCCAGGGGACACAGATACGCAGTATTTT; CDR3 protein: CASSSPGDTDTQYF
V gene: TRBV6-5; J gene: TRBJ2-7; clone size: once; D gene: -; CDR3 DNA: TGTGCCAGCAGCTCCAGCTCCTACGAGCAGTACTTC; CDR3 protein: CASSSSSYEQYF
V gene: TRBV4-3; J gene: TRBJ2-7; clone size: medium-sized; D gene: -; CDR3 DNA: TGCGCCAGCAGCCAAGGACGAGGTCCCGATTATTACTACGAGCAGTACTTC; CDR3 protein: CASSQGRGPDYYYEQYF
V gene: TRBV6-1; J gene: TRBJ2-1; clone size: -; D gene: TRBD1; CDR3 DNA: TGTGCCAGCAGTAAAGACAGGGGTCGGGGATTAAAACAGGATGAGCAGTTCTTC; CDR3 protein: CASSKDRGRGLKQDEQFF
V gene: TRBV6-1; J gene: TRBJ2-6; clone size: -; D gene: TRBD2; CDR3 DNA: TGTGCCAGCAGTGACGGGGGGACTGGGGCCAACGTCCTGACTTTC; CDR3 protein: CASSDGGTGANVLTF